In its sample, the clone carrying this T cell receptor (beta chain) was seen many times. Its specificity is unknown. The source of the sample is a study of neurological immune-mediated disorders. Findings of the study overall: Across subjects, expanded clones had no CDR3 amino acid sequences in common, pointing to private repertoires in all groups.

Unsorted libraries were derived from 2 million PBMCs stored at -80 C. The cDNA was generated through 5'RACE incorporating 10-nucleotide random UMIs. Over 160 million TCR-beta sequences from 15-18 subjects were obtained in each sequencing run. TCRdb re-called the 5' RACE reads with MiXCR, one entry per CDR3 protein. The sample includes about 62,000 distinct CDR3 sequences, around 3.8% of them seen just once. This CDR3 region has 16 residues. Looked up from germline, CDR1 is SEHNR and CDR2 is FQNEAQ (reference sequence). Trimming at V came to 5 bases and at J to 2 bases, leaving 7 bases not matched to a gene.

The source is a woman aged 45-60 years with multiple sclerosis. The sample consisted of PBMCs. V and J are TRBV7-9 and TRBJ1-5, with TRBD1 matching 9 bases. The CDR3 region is CASSLTGGAGNQPQHF. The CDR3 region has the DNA TGTGCCAGCAGCCTAACAGGGGGCGCGGGCAATCAGCCCCAGCATTTT.